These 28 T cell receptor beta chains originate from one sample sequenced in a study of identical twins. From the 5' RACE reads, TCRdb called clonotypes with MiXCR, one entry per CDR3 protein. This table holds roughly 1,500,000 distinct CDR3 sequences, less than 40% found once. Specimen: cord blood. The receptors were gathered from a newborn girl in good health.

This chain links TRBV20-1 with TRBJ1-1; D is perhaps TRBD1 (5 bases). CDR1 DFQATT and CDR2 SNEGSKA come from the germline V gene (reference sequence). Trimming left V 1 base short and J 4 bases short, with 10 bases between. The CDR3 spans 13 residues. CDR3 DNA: TGCAGTGCTAGAGGGACACCGAGCACTGAAGCTTTCTTT. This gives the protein CSARGTPSTEAFF.

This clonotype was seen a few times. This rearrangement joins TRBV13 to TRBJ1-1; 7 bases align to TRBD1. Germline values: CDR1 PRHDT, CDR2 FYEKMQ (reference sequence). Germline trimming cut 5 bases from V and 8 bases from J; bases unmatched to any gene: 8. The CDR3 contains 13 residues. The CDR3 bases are TGTGCCAGCAGCATCCAGGACAGGACCGAAGCTTTCTTT. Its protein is CASSIQDRTEAFF.

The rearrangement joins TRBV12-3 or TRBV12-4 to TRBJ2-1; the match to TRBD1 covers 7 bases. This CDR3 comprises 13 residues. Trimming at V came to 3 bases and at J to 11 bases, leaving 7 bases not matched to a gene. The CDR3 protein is CASSFPDRVQQFF. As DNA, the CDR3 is TGTGCCAGCAGTTTCCCCGACAGGGTTCAGCAGTTCTTC.

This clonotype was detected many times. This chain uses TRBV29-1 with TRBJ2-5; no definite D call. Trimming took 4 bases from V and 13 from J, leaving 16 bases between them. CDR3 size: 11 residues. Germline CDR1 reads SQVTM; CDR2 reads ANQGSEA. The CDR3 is CSVATPKDGYF. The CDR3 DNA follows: TGCAGCGTTGCGACCCCAAAGGATGGGTACTTC.

The CDR3 loop is CASSLTGLAGYNEQYF. The CDR3 DNA follows: TGCGCCAGCAGCTTGACGGGACTAGCGGGGTACAATGAGCAGTACTTC. The chain couples TRBV5-1 to TRBJ2-1; TRBD2 aligns across 13 bases. The J call may not be correct, given that the DNA end is closer to TRBJ2-7. CDR1 SGHRS and CDR2 YFSETQ come from the germline V gene. The CDR3 runs 16 residues.

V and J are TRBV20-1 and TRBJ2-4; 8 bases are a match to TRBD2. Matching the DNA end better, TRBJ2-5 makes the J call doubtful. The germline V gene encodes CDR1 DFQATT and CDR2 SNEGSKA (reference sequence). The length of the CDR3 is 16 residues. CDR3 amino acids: CSARDLTGGAGETQYF. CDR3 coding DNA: TGCAGTGCTAGAGACCTGACCGGGGGGGCAGGGGAGACCCAGTACTTC.

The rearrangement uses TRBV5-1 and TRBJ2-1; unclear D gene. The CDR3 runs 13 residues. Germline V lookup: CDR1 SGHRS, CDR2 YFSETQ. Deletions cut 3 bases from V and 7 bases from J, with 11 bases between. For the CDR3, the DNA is TGCGCCAGCAGCTCCCTTCCGGGTAATGAGCAGTTCTTC. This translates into CASSSLPGNEQFF.

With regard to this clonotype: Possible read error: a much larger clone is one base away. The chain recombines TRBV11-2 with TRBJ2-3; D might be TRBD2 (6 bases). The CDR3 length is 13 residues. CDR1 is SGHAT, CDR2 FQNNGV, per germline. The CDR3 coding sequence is TGTGCCGGCAGCTTAAATGGAGGGCGTACGCAGTATTTT. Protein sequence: CAGSLNGGRTQYF. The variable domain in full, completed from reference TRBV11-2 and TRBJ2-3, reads EAGVAQSPRYKIIEKRQSVAFWCNPISGHATLYWYQQILGQGPKLLIQFQNNGVVDDSQLPKDRFSAERLKGVDSTLKIQPAKLEDSAVYLCAGSLNGGRTQYFGPGTRLTVL.

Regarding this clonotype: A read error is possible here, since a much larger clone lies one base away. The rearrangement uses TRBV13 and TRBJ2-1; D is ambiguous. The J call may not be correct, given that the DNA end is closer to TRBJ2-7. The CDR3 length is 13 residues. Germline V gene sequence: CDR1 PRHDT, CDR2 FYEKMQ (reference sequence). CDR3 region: CASSLDLGNEQYF. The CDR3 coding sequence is TGTGCCAGCAGCTTAGATCTGGGGAATGAGCAGTACTTC.

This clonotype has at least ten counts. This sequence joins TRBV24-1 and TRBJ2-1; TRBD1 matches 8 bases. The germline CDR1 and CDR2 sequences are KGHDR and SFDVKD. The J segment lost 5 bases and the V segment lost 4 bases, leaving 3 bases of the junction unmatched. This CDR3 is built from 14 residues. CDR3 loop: CATSDRGRDNEQFF. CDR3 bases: TGTGCCACCAGTGACAGGGGGCGTGACAATGAGCAGTTCTTC.

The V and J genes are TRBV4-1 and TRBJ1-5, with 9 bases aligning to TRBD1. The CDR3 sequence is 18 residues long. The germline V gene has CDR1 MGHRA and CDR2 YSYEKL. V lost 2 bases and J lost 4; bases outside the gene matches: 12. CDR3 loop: CASSQMVSRDRVNQPQHF. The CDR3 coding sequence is TGCGCCAGCAGCCAAATGGTCTCTAGGGACAGGGTGAATCAGCCCCAGCATTTT.

The CDR3 DNA reads as TGCAGCGTGACAGACCGGGGAGAAGCTTTCTTT. Translation gives CSVTDRGEAFF. The chain recombines TRBV29-1 with TRBJ1-1, with D perhaps matching TRBD1 (5 bases). Germline V gene data show CDR1 as SQVTM and CDR2 as ANQGSEA. The V and J ends lost 6 bases and 8 bases respectively, with 13 bases between them. The CDR3 contains 11 residues.

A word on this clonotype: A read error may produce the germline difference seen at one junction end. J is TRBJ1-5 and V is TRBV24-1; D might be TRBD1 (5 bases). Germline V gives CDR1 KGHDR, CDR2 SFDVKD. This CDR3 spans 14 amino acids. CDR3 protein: CATSDFRTNQPQHF. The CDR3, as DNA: TGTGCCACCAGCGATTTTCGGACAAATCAGCCCCAGCATTTT.

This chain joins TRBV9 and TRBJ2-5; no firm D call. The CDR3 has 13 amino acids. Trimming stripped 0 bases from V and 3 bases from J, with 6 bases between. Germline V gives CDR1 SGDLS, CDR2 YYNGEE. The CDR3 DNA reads TGTGCCAGCAGCGTAGCCGCTAAAGAGACCCAGTACTTC. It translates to CASSVAAKETQYF.

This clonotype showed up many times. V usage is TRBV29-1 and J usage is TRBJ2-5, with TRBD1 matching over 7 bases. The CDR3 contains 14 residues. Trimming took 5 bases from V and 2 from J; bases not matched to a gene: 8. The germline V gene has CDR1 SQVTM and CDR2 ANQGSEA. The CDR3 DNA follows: TGCAGCGTTTGTGTACCGGGACAGCAAGAGACCCAGTACTTC. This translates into CSVCVPGQQETQYF.

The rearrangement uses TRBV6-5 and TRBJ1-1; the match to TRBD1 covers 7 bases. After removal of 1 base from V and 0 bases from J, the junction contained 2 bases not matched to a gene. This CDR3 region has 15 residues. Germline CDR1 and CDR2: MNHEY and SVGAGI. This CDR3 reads CASSYFRGMNTEAFF. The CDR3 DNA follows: TGTGCCAGCAGTTACTTCAGGGGGATGAACACTGAAGCTTTCTTT.

The CDR3 DNA reads as TGTGCCAGCACCAAGGACAGGGGGCACATTCAGTACTTC. Its translation is CASTKDRGHIQYF. V gene TRBV2 combines with J gene TRBJ2-4, with TRBD1 matching over 11 bases. CDR1 is SNHLY and CDR2 is FYNNEI in the germline V gene. The CDR3 is 13 amino acids. V lost 7 bases, J lost 8 bases, and 4 bases stayed unmatched. Using reference TRBV2 and TRBJ2-4 for the parts outside the CDR3, the full variable domain is EPEVTQTPSHQVTQMGQEVILRCVPISNHLYFYWYRQILGQKVEFLVSFYNNEISEKSEIFDDQFSVERPDGSNFTLKIRSTKLEDSAMYFCASTKDRGHIQYFGAGTRLSVL.

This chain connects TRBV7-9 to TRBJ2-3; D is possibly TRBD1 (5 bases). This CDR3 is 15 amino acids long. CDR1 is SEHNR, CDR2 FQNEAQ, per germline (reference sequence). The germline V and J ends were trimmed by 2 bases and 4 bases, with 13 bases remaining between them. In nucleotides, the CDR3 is TGTGCCAGCAGCTTATTGGGGCTTCCCGCAGATACGCAGTATTTT. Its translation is CASSLLGLPADTQYF.

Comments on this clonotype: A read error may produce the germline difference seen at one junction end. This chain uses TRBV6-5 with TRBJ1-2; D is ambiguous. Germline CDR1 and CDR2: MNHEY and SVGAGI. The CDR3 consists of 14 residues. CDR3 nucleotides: TGTGCCAGCAGTTACTCGTGGAAATTCTATGGCTGCACCTTC. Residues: CASSYSWKFYGCTF.

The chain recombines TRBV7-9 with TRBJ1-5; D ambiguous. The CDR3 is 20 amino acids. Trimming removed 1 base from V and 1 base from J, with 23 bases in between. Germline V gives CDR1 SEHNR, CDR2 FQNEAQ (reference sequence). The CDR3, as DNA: TGTGCCAGCAGCTTAGATTCAAGAGGCCCAGGAGTAACCAGCAATCAGCCCCAGCATTTT. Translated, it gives CASSLDSRGPGVTSNQPQHF. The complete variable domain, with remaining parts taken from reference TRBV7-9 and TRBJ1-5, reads DTGVSQNPRHKITKRGQNVTFRCDPISEHNRLYWYRQTLGQGPEFLTYFQNEAQLEKSRLLSDRFSAERPKGSFSTLEIQRTEQGDSAMYLCASSLDSRGPGVTSNQPQHFGDGTRLSIL.

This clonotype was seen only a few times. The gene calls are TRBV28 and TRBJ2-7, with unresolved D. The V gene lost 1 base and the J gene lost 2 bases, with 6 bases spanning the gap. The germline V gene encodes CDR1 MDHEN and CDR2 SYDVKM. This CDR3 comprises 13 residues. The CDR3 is CASSLLQAYEQYF. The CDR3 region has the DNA TGTGCCAGCAGTTTATTGCAGGCCTACGAGCAGTACTTC. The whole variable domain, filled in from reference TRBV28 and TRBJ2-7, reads DVKVTQSSRYLVKRTGEKVFLECVQDMDHENMFWYRQDPGLGLRLIYFSYDVKMKEKGDIPEGYSVSREKKERFSLILESASTNQTSMYLCASSLLQAYEQYFGPGTRLTVT.

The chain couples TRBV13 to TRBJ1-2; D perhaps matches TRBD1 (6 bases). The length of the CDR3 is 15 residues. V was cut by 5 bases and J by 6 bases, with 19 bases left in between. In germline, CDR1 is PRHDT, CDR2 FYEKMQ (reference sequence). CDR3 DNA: TGTGCCAGCAGCCTAATGACCGGGACACAACATGGCTACACCTTC. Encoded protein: CASSLMTGTQHGYTF.

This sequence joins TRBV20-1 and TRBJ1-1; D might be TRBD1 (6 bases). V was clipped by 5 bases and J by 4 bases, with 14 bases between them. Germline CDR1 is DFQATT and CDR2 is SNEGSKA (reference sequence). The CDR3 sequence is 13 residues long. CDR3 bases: TGCAGTGCTCAAAAGGGGGTGAGCACTGAAGCTTTCTTT. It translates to CSAQKGVSTEAFF.

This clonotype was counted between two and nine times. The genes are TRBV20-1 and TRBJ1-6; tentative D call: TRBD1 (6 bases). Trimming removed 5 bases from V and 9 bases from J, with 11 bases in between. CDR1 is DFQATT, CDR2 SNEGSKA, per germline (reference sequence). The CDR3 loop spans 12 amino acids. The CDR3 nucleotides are TGCAGTGCTGGCAACAGGGCTTCACCCCTCCACTTT. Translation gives CSAGNRASPLHF.

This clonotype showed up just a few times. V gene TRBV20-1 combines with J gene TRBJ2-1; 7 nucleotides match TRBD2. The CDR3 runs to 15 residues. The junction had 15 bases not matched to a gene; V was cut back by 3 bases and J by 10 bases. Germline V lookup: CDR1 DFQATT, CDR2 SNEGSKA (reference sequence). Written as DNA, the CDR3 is TGCAGTGCTAGGCGGGGGACTTTGGGAAAAGGAGAGCAGTTCTTC. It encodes CSARRGTLGKGEQFF.

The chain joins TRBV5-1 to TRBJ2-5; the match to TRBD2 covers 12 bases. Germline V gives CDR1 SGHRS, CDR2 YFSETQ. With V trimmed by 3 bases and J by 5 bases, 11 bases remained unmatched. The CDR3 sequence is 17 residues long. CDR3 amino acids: CASSSLTSGGQEETQYF. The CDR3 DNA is TGCGCCAGCAGCTCCCTGACTAGCGGGGGACAAGAGGAGACCCAGTACTTC.

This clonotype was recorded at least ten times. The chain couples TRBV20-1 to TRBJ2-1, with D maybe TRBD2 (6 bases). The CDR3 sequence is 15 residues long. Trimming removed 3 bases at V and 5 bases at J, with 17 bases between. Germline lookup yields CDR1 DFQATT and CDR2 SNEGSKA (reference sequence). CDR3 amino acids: CSARSGSTPNNEQFF. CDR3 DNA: TGCAGTGCTAGGTCCGGGAGTACGCCCAACAATGAGCAGTTCTTC.

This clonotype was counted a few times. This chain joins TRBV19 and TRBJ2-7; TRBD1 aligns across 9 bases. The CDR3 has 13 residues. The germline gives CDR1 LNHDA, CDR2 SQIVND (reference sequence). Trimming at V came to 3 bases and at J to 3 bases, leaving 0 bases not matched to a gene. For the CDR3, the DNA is TGTGCCAGTAGTATGGGACAGGGCTACGAGCAGTACTTC. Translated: CASSMGQGYEQYF.